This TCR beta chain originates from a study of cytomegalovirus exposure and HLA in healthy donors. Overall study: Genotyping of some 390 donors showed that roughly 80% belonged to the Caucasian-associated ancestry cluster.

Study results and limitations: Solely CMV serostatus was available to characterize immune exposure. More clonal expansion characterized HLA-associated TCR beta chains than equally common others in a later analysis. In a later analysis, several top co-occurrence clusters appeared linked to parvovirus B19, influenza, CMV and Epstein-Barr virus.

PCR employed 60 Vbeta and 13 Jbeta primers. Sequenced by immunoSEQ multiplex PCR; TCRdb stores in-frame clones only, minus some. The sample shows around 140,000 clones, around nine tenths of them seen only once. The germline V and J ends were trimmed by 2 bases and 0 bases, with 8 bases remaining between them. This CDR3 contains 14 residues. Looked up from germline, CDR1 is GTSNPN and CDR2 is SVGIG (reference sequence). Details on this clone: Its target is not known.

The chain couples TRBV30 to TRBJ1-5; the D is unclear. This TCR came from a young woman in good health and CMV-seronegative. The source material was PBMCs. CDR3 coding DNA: TGTGCCTGGAGTAGGGAGCATAGCAATCAGCCCCAGCATTTT. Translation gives CAWSREHSNQPQHF.